This T cell receptor beta chain emerged from a study of blood T cell repertoires in COVID-19. Across the study: From the United States, Italy and Spain came samples of acute and convalescent COVID-19.

Trimming left V 5 bases short and J 5 bases short, with 14 bases between. The CDR3 contains 14 residues. Per the germline V gene, CDR1 is MNHEY and CDR2 is SMNVEV (reference sequence). A few counts support this clone. Some clones are missing from TCRdb's copy, which holds only in-frame ones; the method was immunoSEQ multiplex PCR. The sample lists 170,000 or so clones, about 88% occurring once. The chain is built from TRBV27 and TRBJ2-3; the D gene is possibly TRBD2 (6 bases). The clonotype was recovered from a man aged 35-49 years with active or convalescent COVID-19. The sample was peripheral blood. The CDR3, as DNA: TGTGCCAGCAGTACCCGCGGGGCACGAGATACGCAGTATTTT. This encodes CASSTRGARDTQYF.